Sequencing of this TCR beta chain was carried out in a study of T cell repertoires in cytomegalovirus infection. This clonotype was seen only a few times. Antigen unknown. The CDR3 sequence is 15 residues long. The ends were cut back, 5 bases at V and 0 bases at J, with 11 bases in the middle. Germline V gene sequence: CDR1 SGHVS, CDR2 FNYEAQ. Each CDR3 protein is one row after TCRdb ran MiXCR on the reads. The top ten hold 41% of the sample, which has about 110,000 distinct CDR3 sequences, over 25% seen once. The specimen comprised CD8+ T cells from cultured PBMCs, sampled from culture after CMV antigen stimulation. The TCR was taken from a human donor in good health (CMV status not recorded). Some clones in this sample may be carry-over from other donors' samples. The chain employs TRBV7-6 and TRBJ1-5, with D possibly TRBD1 on 5 matching bases. This CDR3 reads CASSRDAGSNQPQHF. The CDR3 DNA reads as TGTGCCAGCAGCAGGGACGCAGGTAGCAATCAGCCCCAGCATTTT. The variable domain in full, completed from reference TRBV7-6 and TRBJ1-5, reads GAGVSQSPRYKVTKRGQDVALRCDPISGHVSLYWYRQALGQGPEFLTYFNYEAQQDKSGLPNDRFSAERPEGSISTLTIQRTEQRDSAMYRCASSRDAGSNQPQHFGDGTRLSIL.